This TCR beta chain derives from a study of blood T cell repertoires in COVID-19. The table came from immunoSEQ multiplex PCR; TCRdb's copy has only in-frame clones and leaves some out. The sample has 150,000 to 200,000 clones; 78% are singletons. This clone has a handful of counts. The V gene's germline CDR1 is LNHDA and CDR2 SQIVND (reference sequence). The CDR3 is made up of 13 amino acids. V dropped 6 bases and J dropped 7; count of bases not matched to a gene: 6. Material: PBMCs or T cells enriched from blood (not recorded which). V usage is TRBV19 and J usage is TRBJ2-1; 7 bases match TRBD2. The source is a woman aged 45-60 years who had recovered from COVID-19. CDR3: CASRERGGNEQFF. DNA of the CDR3: TGTGCCAGTAGAGAGCGGGGTGGGAATGAGCAGTTCTTC.